The sample holds many counts of the clone carrying this TCR beta chain. The antigen remains undetermined. These data are taken from a study of CD8 T cells in ankylosing spondylitis. TCRdb processed the 5' RACE reads anew with MiXCR; each CDR3 protein has one entry. The sample shows a few hundred thousand distinct CDR3 sequences, under 20% of them seen only once. The study's findings and limits: Disease-linked clones were reportedly significantly enriched in matched ankylosing spondylitis synovial fluid.

Germline-derived CDR1 and CDR2 are SQVTM and ANQGSEA. V was cut by 7 bases and J by 0 bases, with 17 bases left in between. This CDR3 is built from 15 residues. This chain uses TRBV29-1 with TRBJ2-3; no definite D call. The receptor's source is a male donor with ankylosing spondylitis or in good health (not recorded which). The sample taken for sequencing was blood, either unsorted or a sorted T cell fraction (not recorded which). CDR3 amino acids: CSAPVPGPSTDTQYF. In DNA form, the CDR3 reads TGCAGCGCCCCAGTCCCAGGTCCTAGCACAGATACGCAGTATTTT.